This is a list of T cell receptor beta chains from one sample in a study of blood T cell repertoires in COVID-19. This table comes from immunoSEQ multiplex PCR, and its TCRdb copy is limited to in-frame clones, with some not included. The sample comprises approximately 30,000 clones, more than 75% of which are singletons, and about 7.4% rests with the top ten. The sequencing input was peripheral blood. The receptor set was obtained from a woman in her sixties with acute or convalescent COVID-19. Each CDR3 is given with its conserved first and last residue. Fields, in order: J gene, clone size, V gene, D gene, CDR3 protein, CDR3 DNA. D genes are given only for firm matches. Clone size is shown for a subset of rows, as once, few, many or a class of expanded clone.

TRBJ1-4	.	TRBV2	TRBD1	CASRVRQGANEKLFF	TGTGCCAGCAGGGTCCGACAGGGGGCGAACGAAAAACTGTTTTTT
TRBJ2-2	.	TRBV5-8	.	CASSLEQGSTGELFF	TGTGCCAGCAGCTTGGAACAGGGCAGCACCGGGGAGCTGTTTTTT
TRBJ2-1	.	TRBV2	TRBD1	CASSRQGYNEQFF	TGTGCCAGCAGTAGACAGGGCTACAATGAGCAGTTCTTC
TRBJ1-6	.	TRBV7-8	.	CASPGQGSNSPLHF	TGTGCCAGCCCGGGCCAGGGGTCGAATTCACCCCTCCACTTT
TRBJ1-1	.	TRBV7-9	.	CASSFQGTLNTEAFF	TGTGCCAGCAGCTTCCAGGGGACCCTGAACACTGAAGCTTTCTTT
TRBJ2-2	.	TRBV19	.	CASSIGRFAGLVGELFF	TGTGCCAGTAGTATCGGGCGTTTTGCGGGGCTTGTGGGGGAGCTGTTTTTT
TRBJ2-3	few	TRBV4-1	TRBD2	CASSQDDRGVSTDTQYF	TGCGCCAGCAGCCAAGATGACCGGGGGGTGAGCACAGATACGCAGTATTTT
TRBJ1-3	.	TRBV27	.	CASAAGGTGNTIYF	TGTGCCTCAGCCGCGGGGGGAACTGGAAACACCATATATTTT
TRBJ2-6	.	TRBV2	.	CASIRVSSGANVLTF	TGTGCCAGCATACGGGTATCCTCTGGGGCCAACGTCCTGACTTTC
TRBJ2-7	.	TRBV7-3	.	CASSSGGQWGSYEQYF	TGTGCCAGCAGCTCCGGAGGACAGTGGGGCTCCTACGAGCAGTACTTC
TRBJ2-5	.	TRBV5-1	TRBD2	CARSWGAGGTQETQYF	TGCGCCCGCAGCTGGGGGGCGGGGGGCACGCAGGAGACCCAGTACTTC
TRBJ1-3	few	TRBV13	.	CASSLVRGSGNTIYF	TGTGCCAGCAGCTTAGTCAGAGGCTCTGGAAACACCATATATTTT
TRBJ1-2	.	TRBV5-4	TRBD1	CASSSGQGANYGYTF	TGTGCCAGCAGCTCGGGTCAGGGGGCTAACTATGGCTACACCTTC
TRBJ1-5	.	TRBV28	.	CASSPMRGDNQPQHF	TGTGCCAGCAGCCCCATGCGGGGGGACAATCAGCCCCAGCATTTT
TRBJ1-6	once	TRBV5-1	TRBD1	CASSLGQGNSPLHF	TGCGCCAGCAGCTTGGGACAGGGTAATTCACCCCTCCACTTT
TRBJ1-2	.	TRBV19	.	CASRTTALAGYTF	TGTGCCAGTAGGACTACAGCACTTGCAGGCTACACCTTC